A single sample is the source of the 8 T cell receptor beta chains below, sequenced in a study of vaccination and CD4 T cells after COVID-19. TCRdb used MiXCR to reprocess the PCR reads, holding one entry per CDR3 protein. Seen here are 15,000 to 20,000 distinct CDR3 sequences, about 59% observed once, and the top ten hold 0.85% to 1.3%. This specimen was CD4+ T cells from blood, taken before SARS-CoV-2 vaccination. Source of these receptors: a human donor who had recovered from COVID-19.

The chain couples TRBV15 to TRBJ1-2; D is unclear. Germline V gene lookup returns CDR1 LNHNV and CDR2 YYDKDF (reference sequence). The CDR3 is made up of 14 amino acids. V gave up 0 bases and J gave up 7 bases, with 12 bases separating them. CDR3 coding DNA: TGTGCCACCAGCAGAGATTATAGGGTAACTGGCTACACCTTC. This gives the protein CATSRDYRVTGYTF.

The chain links TRBV20-1 to TRBJ1-5, with a tentative D call TRBD1 (6 bases). In germline, CDR1 is DFQATT, CDR2 SNEGSKA (reference sequence). The CDR3 consists of 14 residues. The ends were cut back, 2 bases at V and 5 bases at J, with 13 bases in the middle. As DNA, the CDR3 is TGCAGTGCTAGAATGTCAGGGGACTATCAGCCCCAGCATTTT. Its translation: CSARMSGDYQPQHF.

The sample holds a few counts of this clonotype. The chain carries TRBV6-1 and TRBJ1-2; D may be TRBD1 (5 bases). The germline CDR1 and CDR2 sequences are MNHNS and SASEGT. CDR3 length: 12 amino acids. V gave up 4 bases and J gave up 6 bases, with 9 bases separating them. CDR3 coding DNA: TGTGCCAGCAGTGCCACAGGAGATGGCTACACCTTC. Translation: CASSATGDGYTF.

The chain has TRBV6-5 and TRBJ1-2; the D is unclear. CDR1 MNHEY and CDR2 SVGAGI come from the germline V gene. V was clipped by 0 bases and J by 7 bases, with 18 bases between them. This CDR3 contains 16 residues. CDR3 in amino acids: CASSYSRVGDLLGYTF. CDR3 coding DNA: TGTGCCAGCAGTTACTCGAGAGTCGGGGATTTACTTGGCTACACCTTC.

The chain is built from TRBV5-1 and TRBJ1-1, with D possibly TRBD1 on 6 matching bases. Trimming cost V 0 bases and J 7 bases, with 13 bases left between them. CDR3 length: 14 amino acids. Per germline, CDR1 SGHRS and CDR2 YFSETQ. The CDR3 here is CASSLARRGNEAFF. The CDR3 DNA reads TGCGCCAGCAGCTTGGCCCGGAGGGGGAATGAAGCTTTCTTT. Drawing the rest from reference TRBV5-1 and TRBJ1-1, the complete variable domain is KAGVTQTPRYLIKTRGQQVTLSCSPISGHRSVSWYQQTPGQGLQFLFEYFSETQRNKGNFPGRFSGRQFSNSRSEMNVSTLELGDSALYLCASSLARRGNEAFFGQGTRLTVV.

The V call is TRBV7-6, the J call TRBJ1-1; 8 bases are shared with TRBD1. Germline CDR1 reads SGHVS; CDR2 reads FNYEAQ. CDR3 size: 14 residues. The junction had 5 bases not matched to a gene; V was cut back by 3 bases and J by 5 bases. In nucleotides, the CDR3 is TGTGCCAGCAGCTTCACAGGGGGAAGGACTGAAGCTTTCTTT. Translated: CASSFTGGRTEAFF.

This chain uses TRBV18 with TRBJ1-3, with 7 bases aligning to TRBD1. CDR3 length: 15 residues. J lost 2 bases, V lost 6 bases, and 7 bases had no gene match. Per the germline V gene, CDR1 is KGHSH and CDR2 is LQKENI. DNA for the CDR3: TGTGCCAGCTCTCGACAGGGCCTAGCTGGAAACACCATATATTTT. Protein: CASSRQGLAGNTIYF.

The rearrangement uses TRBV7-9 and TRBJ1-1; D not certain. This CDR3 spans 14 amino acids. Deletions cut 1 base from V and 3 bases from J, with 9 bases between. From germline, CDR1 is SEHNR and CDR2 FQNEAQ (reference sequence). CDR3 coding DNA: TGTGCCAGCAGCTTAGGGCGGGATTACACTGAAGCTTTCTTT. Translation: CASSLGRDYTEAFF.